The rows below give T cell receptor beta chains drawn from one sample of a study of cytomegalovirus exposure and HLA in healthy donors. The assay was immunoSEQ multiplex PCR, and TCRdb's table has in-frame clones only and misses some. The sample lists 190,000 or so clones, 75% to 85% occurring once. What was sequenced was PBMCs. The receptors stem from a boy aged 5 to 17 in good health and CMV-seronegative. The CDR3 runs from the conserved cysteine through the conserved F or W. Each record gives: D gene, clone size, V gene, J gene, CDR3 DNA, CDR3 protein. The D gene is left open where the match is weak. Not every row has a clone size; where given, it reads once, few, many or a size class.

TRBD2	.	TRBV11-2	TRBJ2-1	TGTGCCAGCAGCTCCAGGACTAGCGGGAAGCGGGTCAATGAGCAGTTCTTC	CASSSRTSGKRVNEQFF
.	once	TRBV27	TRBJ1-3	TGTGCCAGCAGTTTAGCCGGAGGGTCTGGAAACACCATATATTTT	CASSLAGGSGNTIYF
.	.	TRBV18	TRBJ1-3	TGTGCCAGCTCACCTCAGGGTTCCGGAAACACCATATATTTT	CASSPQGSGNTIYF
.	.	TRBV30	TRBJ2-3	TGTGCCTGGAGCCCATTACAGGTTAGCACAGATACGCAGTATTTT	CAWSPLQVSTDTQYF
TRBD2	.	TRBV15	TRBJ2-7	TGTGCCACCAGCAGAGATCGACTCGCAGGATATGGGACTAGATCCTACGAGCAGTACTTC	CATSRDRLAGYGTRSYEQYF
.	.	TRBV9	TRBJ2-2	TGTGCCAGCGGGCAGCTGAACACCGGGGAGCTGTTTTTT	CASGQLNTGELFF
TRBD1	few	TRBV10-3	TRBJ1-1	TGTGCCATCACGAACAGGGGCCAGAACACTGAAGCTTTCTTT	CAITNRGQNTEAFF
.	few	TRBV12-5	TRBJ1-1	TGTGCTAGTGGTTTGGTAACGAGCTACACTGAAGCTTTCTTT	CASGLVTSYTEAFF
.	once	TRBV5-6	TRBJ1-2	TGTGCCAGCAGCTTGGTTTCAGGCCGCGACAATGGCTACACCTTC	CASSLVSGRDNGYTF
.	.	TRBV11-2	TRBJ1-1	TGTGCCAGCAGCTCGGGACACCATATGAACACTGAAGCTTTCTTT	CASSSGHHMNTEAFF
.	.	TRBV11-3	TRBJ2-7	TGTGCCAGCAGCTTTCGAGGACAGCCGGACGAGCAGTACTTC	CASSFRGQPDEQYF
TRBD1	once	TRBV6-1	TRBJ1-2	TGTGCCAGCAGTGATGGACAGGGCGGCGGCTATGGCTACACCTTC	CASSDGQGGGYGYTF
TRBD1	.	TRBV9	TRBJ1-1	TGTGCCAGCAGCGCTCGACAGGGGGTCGACACTGAAGCTTTCTTT	CASSARQGVDTEAFF
.	.	TRBV5-1	TRBJ1-4	TGCGCCAGCAGCTTGGCACAGGGTTATAATGAAAAACTGTTTTTT	CASSLAQGYNEKLFF
TRBD2	.	TRBV10-1	TRBJ2-3	TGCGCCAGCAGTTCGACTAGCGGGGGGCTCACAGATACGCAGTATTTT	CASSSTSGGLTDTQYF
.	once	TRBV6-5	TRBJ1-6	TGTGCCAGCAGTTACACCGAGGATAATTCACCCCTCCACTTT	CASSYTEDNSPLHF
TRBD1	.	TRBV13	TRBJ1-2	TGTGCCAGCAGCATCACAGGGGGCGATATCCATGGCTACACCTTC	CASSITGGDIHGYTF
TRBD2	.	TRBV7-3	TRBJ2-3	TGTGCCAGCAGCGCGCTAGCGGGAGGACCCCCAGATACGCAGTATTTT	CASSALAGGPPDTQYF
TRBD2	few	TRBV6-1	TRBJ2-5	TGTGCCAGCAGTGGGACTAGCGGGGGGCATGTGGAGACCCAGTACTTC	CASSGTSGGHVETQYF
TRBD1	.	TRBV29-1	TRBJ1-1	TGCAGCGGGGGGGGAACAGGGGGCACTGAAGCTTTCTTT	CSGGGTGGTEAFF
TRBD1	.	TRBV2	TRBJ1-3	TGTGCCAGCATATGGACAGGGGGAAACACCATATATTTT	CASIWTGGNTIYF
.	few	TRBV25-1	TRBJ1-5	TGTGCCAGCAGTCAGGTTTTAAATCAGCCCCAGCATTTT	CASSQVLNQPQHF
.	once	TRBV6-1	TRBJ1-4	TGTGCCAGCAGTGAAGGCAGGGCTAATGAAAAACTGTTTTTT	CASSEGRANEKLFF
TRBD1	few	TRBV4-2	TRBJ2-7	TGTGCCAGCAGCCAAGTGGGGACAGGGTTCTCCTACGAGCAGTACTTC	CASSQVGTGFSYEQYF
TRBD2	once	TRBV27	TRBJ2-5	TGTGCCAGCACTCTAGGACTAGCGGACCAAGAGACCCAGTACTTC	CASTLGLADQETQYF
TRBD2	.	TRBV19	TRBJ2-2	TGTGCCAGTAGTATAAATAGCGGGGGCACCGGGGAGCTGTTTTTT	CASSINSGGTGELFF
.	.	TRBV5-1	TRBJ2-7	TGCGCCAGCAGCTTGGAATTCGGGACTGACGAGCAGTACTTC	CASSLEFGTDEQYF
.	.	TRBV7-9	TRBJ1-1	TGTGCCAGCAGCCACCGACAAGAGAACACTGAAGCTTTCTTT	CASSHRQENTEAFF
.	.	TRBV25-1	TRBJ1-2	TGTGCCAGTTCCGAGGCCGGCCGATCCTTCGGCTACACCTTC	CASSEAGRSFGYTF
.	.	TRBV29-1	TRBJ2-1	TGCAGCGTTGAGGGCCCCGACGACCCCTACAATGAGCAGTTCTTC	CSVEGPDDPYNEQFF
TRBD1	.	TRBV25-1	TRBJ1-1	TGTGCCAGCGGAATGGGACAGGGGAACCCGGAAGCTTTCTTT	CASGMGQGNPEAFF
TRBD1	.	TRBV6-1	TRBJ2-7	TGTGCCAGCAGGGGGGGACAGGGAGGCTACGAGCAGTACTTC	CASRGGQGGYEQYF
.	once	TRBV7-9	TRBJ1-1	TGTGCCAGCAGTTTGAGTAGCACTGAAGCTTTCTTT	CASSLSSTEAFF
.	.	TRBV6-5	TRBJ2-2	TGTGCCAGCAGTTACTCTTTGACAGCTCACACCGGGGAGCTGTTTTTT	CASSYSLTAHTGELFF
.	.	TRBV7-6	TRBJ1-4	TGTGCCAGCAGCTCACAGGGAATAGAGGAAAAACTGTTTTTT	CASSSQGIEEKLFF
TRBD2	.	TRBV27	TRBJ2-7	TGTGCCAGCAGTTTGCGGGGGAGGCCCTACGAGCAGTACTTC	CASSLRGRPYEQYF
.	few	TRBV27	TRBJ2-2	TGTGCCAGCAAGGGGGGGACATTGGAGACCGGGGAGCTGTTTTTT	CASKGGTLETGELFF
TRBD1	.	TRBV19	TRBJ1-3	TGTGCCAGTAGATCGACAGGGGGAACTGGAAACACCATATATTTT	CASRSTGGTGNTIYF
TRBD1	.	TRBV7-8	TRBJ1-2	TGTGCCAGCAGCTTAAGGGACAGGGGCCCCGGGAGCTATGGCTACACCTTC	CASSLRDRGPGSYGYTF
.	.	TRBV27	TRBJ2-7	TGTGCCAGCAGTTTCCTCGGGGAGCAGTACTTC	CASSFLGEQYF
.	.	TRBV7-2	TRBJ1-2	TGTGCCAGCAACCGCGAGACGGGAGGCTATGGCTACACCTTC	CASNRETGGYGYTF
.	once	TRBV27	TRBJ1-2	TGTGCCAGCAGTCAGGGAAATGGCTACACCTTC	CASSQGNGYTF
.	.	TRBV10-3	TRBJ1-6	TGTGCCATCAGTAACTCACAGGGTTGGAATTCACCCCTCCACTTT	CAISNSQGWNSPLHF
.	few	TRBV4-1	TRBJ2-3	TGCGCCAGCAGCCAAAGTAGCCACAGGGTCGCAGATACGCAGTATTTT	CASSQSSHRVADTQYF
.	.	TRBV23-1	TRBJ1-2	TGCGCCAGCAGTCGGCGGGAGACTACTAACTATGGCTACACCTTC	CASSRRETTNYGYTF